The source of this T cell receptor beta chain is a study of blood T cell repertoires in COVID-19. Study information: Researchers got acute and convalescent COVID-19 samples from the United States, Italy and Spain. Sample material is recorded as cDNA or gDNA derived from T cells, B-cell-depleted T cells, or PBMCs.

There are 17 residues in the CDR3. Trimming removed 1 base at V and 3 bases at J, with 18 bases between. Per the germline V gene, CDR1 is KGHSH and CDR2 is LQKENI. Original data processing: Reference gene primer amplification gave nucleated cell count estimates. Only in-frame clones appear in the TCRdb table, and some are missing; sequencing was by immunoSEQ multiplex PCR. Clonal size and the V and J genes are those of that table, whereas D and trimming came from the DNA. The sample has 150,000 to 200,000 clones; approximately 88% are singletons. The sample consisted of peripheral blood. This chain connects TRBV18 to TRBJ1-2; weak D call: TRBD1 (5 bases). This clonotype was sampled from a man in his 60s with acute or convalescent COVID-19. CDR3 in DNA: TGTGCCAGCTCACCACGGATCCTGGAAAAAGGGGACTATGGCTACACCTTC. Its protein product is CASSPRILEKGDYGYTF.